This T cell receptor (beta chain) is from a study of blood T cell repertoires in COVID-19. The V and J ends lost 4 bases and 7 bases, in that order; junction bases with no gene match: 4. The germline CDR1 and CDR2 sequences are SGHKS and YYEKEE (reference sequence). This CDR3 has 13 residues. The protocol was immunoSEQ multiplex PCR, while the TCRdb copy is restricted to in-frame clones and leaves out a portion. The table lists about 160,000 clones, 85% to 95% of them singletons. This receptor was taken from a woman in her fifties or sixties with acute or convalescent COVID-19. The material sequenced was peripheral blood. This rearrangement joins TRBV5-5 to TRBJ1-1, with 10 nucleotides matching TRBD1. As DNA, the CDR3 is TGTGCCAGCAGCCGTGGGACAGGGGTTGAAGCTTTCTTT. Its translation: CASSRGTGVEAFF.